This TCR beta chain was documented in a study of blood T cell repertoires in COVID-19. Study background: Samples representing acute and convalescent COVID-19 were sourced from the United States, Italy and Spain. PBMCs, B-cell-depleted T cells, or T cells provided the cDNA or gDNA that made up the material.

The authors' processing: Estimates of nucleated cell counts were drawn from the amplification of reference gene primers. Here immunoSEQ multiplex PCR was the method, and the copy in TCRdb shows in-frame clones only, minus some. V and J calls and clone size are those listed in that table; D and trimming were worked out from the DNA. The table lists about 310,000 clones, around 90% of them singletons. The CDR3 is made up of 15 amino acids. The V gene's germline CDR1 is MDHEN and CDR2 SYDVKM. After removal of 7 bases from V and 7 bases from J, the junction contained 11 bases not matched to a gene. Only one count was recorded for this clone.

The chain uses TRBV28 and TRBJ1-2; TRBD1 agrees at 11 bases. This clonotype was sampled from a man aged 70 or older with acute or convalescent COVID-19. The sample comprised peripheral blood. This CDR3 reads CASTLQGQGGSGYTF. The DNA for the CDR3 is TGTGCCAGCACACTTCAGGGACAGGGGGGCTCTGGCTACACCTTC.